The T cell receptor (beta chain) under discussion was sequenced for a study of patients and donors after allogeneic stem cell transplantation. The CDR3 runs to 17 residues. V gave up 3 bases and J gave up 4 bases; unmatched junction bases: 7. From germline, CDR1 is LGHNA and CDR2 YNFKEQ. TCRdb reprocessed the RT-PCR reads via MiXCR and lists one record per CDR3 protein. The sample lists roughly 940,000 distinct CDR3 sequences, more than 15% occurring once. This clonotype originated in a human donor who was either an allogeneic HSCT recipient or a stem cell or donor lymphocyte infusion donor (not recorded which). It is not recorded whose cells these are; they may come from a transplant donor. V usage is TRBV4-2 and J usage is TRBJ2-3; 13 bases are shared with TRBD2. Sequencing was carried out using blood, either unsorted or a sorted T cell fraction (not recorded which). The CDR3 loop reads CASSHELAGGLADTQYF. The CDR3 DNA reads as TGTGCCAGCAGCCACGAACTAGCGGGGGGGCTAGCAGATACGCAGTATTTT.